This T cell receptor beta chain is from a study of blood T cell repertoires in COVID-19. About the study: Italy, Spain and the United States were the sources of the convalescent and acute COVID-19 samples.

Original handling: Scientists estimated how many nucleated cells there were by amplifying reference gene primers. Sequenced by immunoSEQ multiplex PCR; TCRdb stores in-frame clones only, minus some. For V, J and clone size, that table is used; D and trimming come from the DNA. The top ten hold about a fifth of the sample, which has about 61,000 clones, almost 90% seen once. Germline assignment: CDR1 MDHEN and CDR2 SYDVKM. V lost 5 bases to trimming and J lost 0 bases; unmatched junction nucleotides: 6. The CDR3 length is 15 residues. The clonotype originates from a woman aged 50 to 60 with active or convalescent COVID-19. Input material: peripheral blood. The chain employs TRBV28 and TRBJ1-1, with 7 bases matching TRBD1. DNA for the CDR3: TGTGCCAGCAGTCCACCGACAGGGATGAACACTGAAGCTTTCTTT. Protein sequence: CASSPPTGMNTEAFF. The whole variable domain, remainder taken from reference TRBV28 and TRBJ1-1, is DVKVTQSSRYLVKRTGEKVFLECVQDMDHENMFWYRQDPGLGLRLIYFSYDVKMKEKGDIPEGYSVSREKKERFSLILESASTNQTSMYLCASSPPTGMNTEAFFGQGTRLTVV.